This TCR beta chain was captured by sequencing in a study of blood T cell repertoires in COVID-19. Across the study: Material from acute and convalescent COVID-19 was sourced from the United States, Italy and Spain. From T cells, B-cell-depleted T cells, or PBMCs came the material, which was cDNA or gDNA.

The authors' processing: Reference gene primer amplification gave estimated nucleated cell counts. Produced via immunoSEQ multiplex PCR; TCRdb's table is partial and in-frame only. The V and J calls and the clone size are those of that table, but D and trimming were determined from the DNA. The sample carries under 25,000 clones, approximately 88% recorded once. The specimen was peripheral blood. The source of this sequence is a human donor in a cohort sampled during active COVID-19.

The CDR3, as DNA: TGTGCCAGCAGCCCCGGGACAGGGATCTCCTACGAGCAGTACTTC. This translates into CASSPGTGISYEQYF. This sequence joins TRBV28 and TRBJ2-7; 9 nucleotides align to TRBD1. This CDR3 has 15 residues. J gave up 0 bases and V 6 bases, and 6 bases lay outside the gene matches. Germline lookup yields CDR1 MDHEN and CDR2 SYDVKM.